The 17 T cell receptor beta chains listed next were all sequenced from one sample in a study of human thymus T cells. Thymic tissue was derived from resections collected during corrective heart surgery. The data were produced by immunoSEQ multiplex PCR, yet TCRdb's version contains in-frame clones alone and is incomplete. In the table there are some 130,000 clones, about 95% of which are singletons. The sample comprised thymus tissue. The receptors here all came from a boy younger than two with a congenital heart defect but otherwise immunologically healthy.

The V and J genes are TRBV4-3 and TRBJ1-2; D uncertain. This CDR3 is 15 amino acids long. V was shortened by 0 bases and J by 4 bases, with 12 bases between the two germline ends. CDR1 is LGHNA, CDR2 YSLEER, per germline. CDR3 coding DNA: TGCGCCAGCAGCCAAGATACGGAGGGCCTCTATGGCTACACCTTC. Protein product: CASSQDTEGLYGYTF.

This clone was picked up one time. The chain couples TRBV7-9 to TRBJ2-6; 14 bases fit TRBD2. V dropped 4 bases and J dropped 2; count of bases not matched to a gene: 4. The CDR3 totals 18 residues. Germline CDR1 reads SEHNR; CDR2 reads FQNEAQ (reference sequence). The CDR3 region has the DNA TGTGCCAGCAGCTCTGGACTAGCGGGGGGCCCTGGGGCCAACGTCCTGACTTTC. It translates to CASSSGLAGGPGANVLTF.

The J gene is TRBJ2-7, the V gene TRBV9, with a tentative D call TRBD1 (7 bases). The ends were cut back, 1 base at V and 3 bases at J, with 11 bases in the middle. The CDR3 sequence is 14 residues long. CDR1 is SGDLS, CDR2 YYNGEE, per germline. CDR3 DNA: TGTGCCAGCAGCGTACAGGGGGGAGGCTACGAGCAGTACTTC. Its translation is CASSVQGGGYEQYF.

CDR3 region: CASTDQLRYNEQFF. In DNA form, the CDR3 reads TGTGCCAGCACTGACCAGCTTCGATACAATGAGCAGTTCTTC. The chain combines TRBV6-6 with TRBJ2-1; D remains unclear. Per the germline V gene, CDR1 is MNHNY and CDR2 is SVGAGI (reference sequence). This CDR3 has 14 residues. Between the trimmed V and J ends, which lost 7 bases and 4 bases, there was a span of 14 bases.

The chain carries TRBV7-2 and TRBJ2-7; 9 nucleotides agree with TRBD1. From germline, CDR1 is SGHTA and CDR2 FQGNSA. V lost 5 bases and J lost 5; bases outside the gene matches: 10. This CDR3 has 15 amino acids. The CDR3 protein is CASSRLGQGVHEQYF. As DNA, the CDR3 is TGTGCCAGCAGCCGATTGGGACAGGGAGTCCACGAGCAGTACTTC.

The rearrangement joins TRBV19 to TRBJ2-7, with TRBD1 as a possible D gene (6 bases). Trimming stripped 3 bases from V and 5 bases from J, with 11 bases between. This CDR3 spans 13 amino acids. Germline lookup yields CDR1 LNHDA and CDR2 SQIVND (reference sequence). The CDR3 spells CASSIRDNHEQYF. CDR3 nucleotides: TGTGCCAGTAGTATCCGGGACAACCACGAGCAGTACTTC.

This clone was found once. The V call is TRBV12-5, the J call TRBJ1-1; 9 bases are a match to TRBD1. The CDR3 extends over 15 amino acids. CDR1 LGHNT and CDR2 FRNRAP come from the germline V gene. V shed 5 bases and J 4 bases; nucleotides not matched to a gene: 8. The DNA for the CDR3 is TGTGCTAGTGGTCTCAACAGGGGGCCGAGCACTGAAGCTTTCTTT. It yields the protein CASGLNRGPSTEAFF.

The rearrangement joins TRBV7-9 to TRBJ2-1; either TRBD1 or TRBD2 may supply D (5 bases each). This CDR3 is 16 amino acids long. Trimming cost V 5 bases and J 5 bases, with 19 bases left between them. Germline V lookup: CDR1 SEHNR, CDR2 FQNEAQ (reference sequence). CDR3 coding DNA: TGTGCCAGCAGCCAACCGATCGGGACGAACAACAATGAGCAGTTCTTC. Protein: CASSQPIGTNNNEQFF.

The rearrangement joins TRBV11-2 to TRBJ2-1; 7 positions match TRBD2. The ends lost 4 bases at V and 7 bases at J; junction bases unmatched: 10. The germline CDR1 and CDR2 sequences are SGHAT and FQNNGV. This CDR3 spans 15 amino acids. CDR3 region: CASSYPPGGRNEQFF. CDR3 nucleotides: TGTGCCAGCAGCTACCCCCCGGGGGGTCGGAATGAGCAGTTCTTC. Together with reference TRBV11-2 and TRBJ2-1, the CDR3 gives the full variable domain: EAGVAQSPRYKIIEKRQSVAFWCNPISGHATLYWYQQILGQGPKLLIQFQNNGVVDDSQLPKDRFSAERLKGVDSTLKIQPAKLEDSAVYLCASSYPPGGRNEQFFGPGTRLTVL.

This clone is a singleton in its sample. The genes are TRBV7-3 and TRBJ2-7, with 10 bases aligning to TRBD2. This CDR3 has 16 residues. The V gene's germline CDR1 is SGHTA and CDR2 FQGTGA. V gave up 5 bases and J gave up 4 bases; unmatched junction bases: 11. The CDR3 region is CASSRGSGGAEYEQYF. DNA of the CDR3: TGTGCCAGCAGCCGCGGGAGCGGGGGGGCCGAATACGAGCAGTACTTC.

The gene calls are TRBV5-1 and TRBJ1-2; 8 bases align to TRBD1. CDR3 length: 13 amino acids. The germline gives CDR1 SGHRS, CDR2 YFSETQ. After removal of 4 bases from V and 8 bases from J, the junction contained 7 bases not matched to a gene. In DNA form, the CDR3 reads TGCGCCAGCAGCCCGACAGGGGATAGCGGCTACACCTTC. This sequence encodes CASSPTGDSGYTF.

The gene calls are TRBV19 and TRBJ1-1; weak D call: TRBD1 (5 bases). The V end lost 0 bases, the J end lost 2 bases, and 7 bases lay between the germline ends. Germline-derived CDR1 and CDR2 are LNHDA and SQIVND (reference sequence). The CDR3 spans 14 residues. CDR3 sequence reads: CASSIDRANTEAFF. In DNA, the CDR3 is TGTGCCAGTAGTATAGACAGGGCTAACACTGAAGCTTTCTTT.

The CDR3 DNA follows: TGCAGTGCCCTGCGCACAGAGACCCAGTACTTC. Protein: CSALRTETQYF. The genes are TRBV20-1 and TRBJ2-5; the D is unclear. The CDR3 extends over 11 amino acids. Germline-derived CDR1 and CDR2 are DFQATT and SNEGSKA (reference sequence). V was pared by 6 bases and J by 4 bases, with 9 bases between.

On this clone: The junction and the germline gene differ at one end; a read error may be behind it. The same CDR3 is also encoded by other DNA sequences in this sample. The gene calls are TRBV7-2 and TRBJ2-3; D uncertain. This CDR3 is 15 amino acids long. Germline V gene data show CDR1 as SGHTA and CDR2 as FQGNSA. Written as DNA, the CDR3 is TGTGCTAGCAGCCAGGTCCCTCGGGTCACAGATACGCAGTATTTT. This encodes CASSQVPRVTDTQYF.

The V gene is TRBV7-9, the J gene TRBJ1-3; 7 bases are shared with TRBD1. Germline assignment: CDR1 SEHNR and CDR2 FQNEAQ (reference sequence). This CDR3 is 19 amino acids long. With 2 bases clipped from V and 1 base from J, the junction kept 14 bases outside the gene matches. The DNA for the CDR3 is TGTGCCAGCAGCTTAAACTTCCCGGTGATACAGGGGTCTGGAAACACCATATATTTT. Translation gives CASSLNFPVIQGSGNTIYF. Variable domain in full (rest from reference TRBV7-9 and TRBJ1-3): DTGVSQNPRHKITKRGQNVTFRCDPISEHNRLYWYRQTLGQGPEFLTYFQNEAQLEKSRLLSDRFSAERPKGSFSTLEIQRTEQGDSAMYLCASSLNFPVIQGSGNTIYFGEGSWLTVV.

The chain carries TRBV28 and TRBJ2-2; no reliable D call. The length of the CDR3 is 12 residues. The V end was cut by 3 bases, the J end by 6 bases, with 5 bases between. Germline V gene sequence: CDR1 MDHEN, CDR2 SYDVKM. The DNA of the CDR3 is TGTGCCAGCAGTTTCGTGTCCGGGGAGCTGTTTTTT. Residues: CASSFVSGELFF.

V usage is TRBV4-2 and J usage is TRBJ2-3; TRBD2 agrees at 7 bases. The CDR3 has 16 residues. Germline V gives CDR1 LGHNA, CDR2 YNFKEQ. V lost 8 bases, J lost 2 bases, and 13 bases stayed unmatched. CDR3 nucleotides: TGTGCCAGCCGTCCCTCAGCGGGACTACCCACAGATACGCAGTATTTT. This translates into CASRPSAGLPTDTQYF.